This T cell receptor (beta chain) stems from a study of Ad26.COV2.S vaccination and SARS-CoV-2 variants. V was clipped by 0 bases and J by 6 bases, with 8 bases between them. CDR3 length equals 13 residues. Germline V gene sequence: CDR1 SGHTA, CDR2 FQGNSA. Here immunoSEQ multiplex PCR was the method, and the copy in TCRdb shows in-frame clones only, minus some. The sample has a few hundred thousand clones, 80% to 90% seen once; the top ten hold about 7.4%. Treatment defined: 15 to 20 received Ad26.COV2.S at low or high dose, single or two shots; a few received placebo; per-sample allocation not given. Sample collection was performed on day 63 after the first vaccine or placebo injection.

The sequences come from peripheral blood, collected in a trial of Ad26.COV2.S vaccine versus placebo. This chain connects TRBV7-2 to TRBJ1-2; D uncertain. This clonotype was obtained from a person aged 18-60 years who received the Ad26.COV2.S COVID-19 vaccine or a placebo. CDR3 amino acids: CASSLAIQDGYTF. As DNA, the CDR3 is TGTGCCAGCAGCTTAGCTATCCAGGATGGCTACACCTTC.